This TCR beta chain is from a study of Graves' ophthalmopathy and Graves' hyperthyroidism. The evidence that diagnosis relied on was clinical symptoms, serum thyroxine, TRAb, thyroid ultrasound and orbital computed tomography. Isolation of PBMCs was performed using over 9.5 ml of fresh peripheral blood. Using RNA transcripts, the TCR beta CDR3 regions were amplified. Second-round multiplex PCR followed a first-round RT-PCR using HTBI primers. TCRdb analysed the multiplex PCR reads with MiXCR anew, one entry per CDR3 protein. Here the sample spans approximately 150,000 distinct CDR3 sequences, around 39% being singletons. This CDR3 spans 15 amino acids. V lost 0 bases and J lost 1, with 10 bases in between. Per germline, CDR1 SGDLS and CDR2 YYNGEE. In regard to this clonotype: Its antigen is unknown.

Study-wide findings and caveats: In blood, most expanded thyroid clonotypes above 0.001 frequency were also detected. Using 13 signatures, a model distinguished ophthalmopathy from stable hyperthyroidism, reaching just under 90% sensitivity and about 81% specificity.

This clonotype was obtained from a man aged 30-40 years with Graves' ophthalmopathy. The chain has TRBV9 and TRBJ1-1; tentative D call: TRBD1 (6 bases). Sample: peripheral blood. The CDR3 protein is CASSVVGTTNTEAFF. The CDR3 region has the DNA TGTGCCAGCAGCGTAGTGGGGACAACGAACACTGAAGCTTTCTTT.